Below, one TCR beta chain is given with its context. This clone turned up a few times. Its antigen remains undetermined. Qualities for individual bases were not recorded, and no much larger clone is one base off. For this chain, trimming is 8 bases at the V end and 0 bases at the J end, and the number of junction bases without a gene match is 7. The CDR1 and CDR2 encoded by the germline V gene (reference sequence) are GTSNPN and SVGIG. Inclusive of the bounding cysteine and phenylalanine, the CDR3 is 16 residues long. The kept DNA is CDR3 alone, 48 bases in frame from the first base. The data were taken from a study of beta chain features in type 1 diabetes (dated by TCRdb to the late 2010s). About the full investigation: Patients and healthy donors did not differ in mean age, gender distribution, total cell number or subset yield. Naive and central memory subsets were obtained from all 30 or so donors, but regulatory and stem cell-like memory subsets were isolated from only 8 patients and 8 healthy donors. The study compared TCRB repertoires of sorted circulating CD4+ T cell subsets between recently diagnosed type 1 diabetes patients and matched healthy donors. A total of over 95,000,000 sorted cells were examined across all samples, and RNA yield correlated strongly with the number of cells per subset.

The entire isolated RNA was reverse transcribed using the High Capacity cDNA Reverse Transcription Kit, and thus expressed TCRB transcripts were sequenced. Deep immunoSEQ sequencing was applied to naive, central memory and regulatory T cell samples, giving an average of roughly 3.5 million total reads per sample. After sorted cells were lysed in RLT buffer, RNA was extracted with DNase-treated RNeasy Micro or Mini kits, with the choice depending on cell number. Each cell subset was processed separately to prevent cross-contamination, with patient and healthy donor samples processed together. The immunoSEQ multiplex PCR was used to amplify TCRB sequences from cDNA, generating 87-bp fragments that spanned the CDR3 region. Sequencing of the amplicons was done on the Illumina HiSeq platform. Per the original workflow: Synthetic template baselines were used to correct PCR bias computationally, reads within Hamming distance 2 were collapsed together, and singletons that could not be merged were discarded. Reads were aligned against IMGT to assign V, D and J genes, CDR3 length and insertions or deletions at six rearrangement sites. Clonotype counts were normalized to sorted cell number within each subset before computing true diversity and Gini coefficients with the tcR R package. The overlap coefficient, calculated on TCRB nucleotide sequences, was used to quantify repertoire sharing. Out-of-frame TCRB sequences from naive cells were analyzed to stand in for the pre-selection repertoire. TCRdb obtained this table from immuneACCESS and retained in-frame rearrangements with V and J assigned. These tables miss some clones; where compared with another copy, unresolved V genes account for less than half of the shortfall, and the remainder is unexplained. V and J calls and clone size are given by that table; D and trimming were obtained from the DNA. In this sample the table shows over 200,000 clones, around 9.9% of which occur a single time. Approximately 0.015% of the sample goes to the ten largest clones.

Results the study describes overall, beyond this receptor: Naive, central memory and regulatory TCRB repertoires appeared to be more similar among patients than among healthy donors. Because cDNA rather than genomic DNA was sequenced, highly expressing activated cells could have been over-represented, although no difference in activation and CD3 levels was found between groups. Because small numbers of individuals were included in the HLA sub-analyses, any influence of HLA type on TCRB rearrangement was left unresolved. Type 1 diabetes patients showed a moderate but significant shortening of TCRB CDR3 length in all four CD4+ subsets. Patients with type 1 diabetes made fewer insertions and deleted more nucleotides at VDJ recombination sites, implying thymic rearrangement abnormalities. PCR may preferentially amplify shorter templates, but because patient and control samples were amplified and corrected together, any resulting skew would affect both groups equally.

A single peripheral blood draw of around 0.11 L on average was collected from each donor into heparinised tubes. A BD FACSAria II was used to sort naive, central memory, regulatory and stem cell-like memory CD4+ T cells with a panel that included CD45RO, CCR7, CD25, CD127, CD95 and CD27. Purity was above 98% for every sorted population. Right away, PBMCs were isolated by Lymphoprep density gradient centrifugation and were stained directly, with no culture step. To minimize batch effects, samples were stained and sorted in pairs, one healthy donor with one patient per experiment. This clonotype originated in a man aged 25 to 40 with type 1 diabetes. The chain was built from TRBV30 and TRBJ2-6, with 10 middle bases fitting TRBD1. Sequences were obtained from naive CD4+ T cells from blood. What the cell subset or site label conveys for this sample: true naive CD4+ T cells. For the CDR3, the sequence is CARDRGRHSGANVLTF. The DNA sequence is TGTGCCCGTGACAGGGGGCGTCACTCTGGGGCCAACGTCCTGACTTTC.